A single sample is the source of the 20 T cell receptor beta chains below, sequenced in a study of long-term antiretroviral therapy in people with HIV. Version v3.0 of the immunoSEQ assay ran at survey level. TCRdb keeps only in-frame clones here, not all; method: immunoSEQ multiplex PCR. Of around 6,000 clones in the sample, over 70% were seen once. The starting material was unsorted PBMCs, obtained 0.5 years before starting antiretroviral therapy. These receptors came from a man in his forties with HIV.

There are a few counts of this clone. The CDR3 is CASSRTLNTEAFF. The CDR3 DNA follows: TGTGCCAGCAGCAGGACACTAAACACTGAAGCTTTCTTT. This chain connects TRBV5-5 to TRBJ1-1; D may be TRBD1 (5 bases). The germline V gene encodes CDR1 SGHKS and CDR2 YYEKEE (reference sequence). CDR3 length: 13 amino acids. V gave up 4 bases and J gave up 2 bases, with 9 bases separating them. The whole variable domain, remainder taken from reference TRBV5-5 and TRBJ1-1, is DAGVTQSPTHLIKTRGQQVTLRCSPISGHKSVSWYQQVLGQGPQFIFQYYEKEERGRGNFPDRFSARQFPNYSSELNVNALLLGDSALYLCASSRTLNTEAFFGQGTRLTVV.

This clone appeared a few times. Here the CDR3 DNA reads TGTGCCAGCAGCGGAGACAGTCAGTACGAGCAGTACTTC. Protein product: CASSGDSQYEQYF. This chain links TRBV7-9 with TRBJ2-7; a possible D gene is TRBD1 (5 bases). The germline CDR1 and CDR2 sequences are SEHNR and FQNEAQ (reference sequence). The CDR3 consists of 13 residues. V was pared by 5 bases and J by 4 bases, with 12 bases between.

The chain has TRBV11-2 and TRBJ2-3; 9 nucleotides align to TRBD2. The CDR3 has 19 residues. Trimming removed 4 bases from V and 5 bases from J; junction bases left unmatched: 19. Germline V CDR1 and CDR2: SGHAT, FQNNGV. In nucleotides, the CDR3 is TGTGCCAGCAGCTACGACCCCCCTTGGATAGCGGGGGTTAGAGATACGCAGTATTTT. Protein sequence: CASSYDPPWIAGVRDTQYF.

CDR3 in amino acids: CASSYSARGDDEQYF. CDR3 sequence (DNA): TGTGCCAGCAGCTATAGCGCCAGGGGCGACGACGAGCAGTACTTC. The rearrangement links TRBV7-3 to TRBJ2-7; a weak D match, TRBD1 (6 bases). The germline CDR1 and CDR2 sequences are SGHTA and FQGTGA. V was trimmed by 4 bases and J by 5 bases, leaving 18 bases between them. This CDR3 has 15 amino acids. Full variable domain (missing parts from reference TRBV7-3 and TRBJ2-7): GAGVSQTPSNKVTEKGKYVELRCDPISGHTALYWYRQSLGQGPEFLIYFQGTGAADDSGLPNDRFFAVRPEGSVSTLKIQRTERGDSAVYLCASSYSARGDDEQYFGPGTRLTVT.

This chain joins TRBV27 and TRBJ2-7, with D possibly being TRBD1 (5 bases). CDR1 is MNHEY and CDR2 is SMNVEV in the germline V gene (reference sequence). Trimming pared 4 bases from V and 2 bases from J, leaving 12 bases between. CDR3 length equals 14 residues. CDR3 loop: CASSSRAGTYEQYF. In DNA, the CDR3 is TGTGCCAGCAGTTCACGGGCAGGGACCTACGAGCAGTACTTC.

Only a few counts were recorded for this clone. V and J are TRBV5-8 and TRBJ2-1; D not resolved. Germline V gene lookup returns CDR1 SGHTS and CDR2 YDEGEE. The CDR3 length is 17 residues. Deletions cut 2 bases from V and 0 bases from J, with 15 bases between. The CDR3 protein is CASSLRPAFSSYNEQFF. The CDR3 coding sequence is TGTGCCAGCAGCTTAAGGCCGGCTTTTAGCTCCTACAATGAGCAGTTCTTC. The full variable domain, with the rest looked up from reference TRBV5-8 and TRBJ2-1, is EAGVTQSPTHLIKTRGQQATLRCSPISGHTSVYWYQQALGLGLQFLLWYDEGEERNRGNFPPRFSGRQFPNYSSELNVNALELEDSALYLCASSLRPAFSSYNEQFFGPGTRLTVL.

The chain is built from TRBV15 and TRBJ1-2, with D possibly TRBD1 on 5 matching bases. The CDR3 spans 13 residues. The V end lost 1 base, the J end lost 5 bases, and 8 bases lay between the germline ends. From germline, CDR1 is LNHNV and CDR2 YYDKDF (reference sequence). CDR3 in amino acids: CATSRGGTYGYTF. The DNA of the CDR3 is TGTGCCACCAGCAGAGGGGGGACGTATGGCTACACCTTC.

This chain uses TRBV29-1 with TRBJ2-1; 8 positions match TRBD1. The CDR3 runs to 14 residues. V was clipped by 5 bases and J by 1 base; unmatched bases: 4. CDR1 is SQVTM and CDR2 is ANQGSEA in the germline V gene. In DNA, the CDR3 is TGCAGCGTTCAGGACAGGGCTTCCTACAATGAGCAGTTCTTC. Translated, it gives CSVQDRASYNEQFF.

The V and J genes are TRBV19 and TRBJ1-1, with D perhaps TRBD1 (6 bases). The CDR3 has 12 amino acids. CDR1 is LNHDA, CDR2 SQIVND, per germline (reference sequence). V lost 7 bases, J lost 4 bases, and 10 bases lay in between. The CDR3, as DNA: TGTGCCAGTAAGACAGGTCTCACTGAAGCTTTCTTT. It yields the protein CASKTGLTEAFF.

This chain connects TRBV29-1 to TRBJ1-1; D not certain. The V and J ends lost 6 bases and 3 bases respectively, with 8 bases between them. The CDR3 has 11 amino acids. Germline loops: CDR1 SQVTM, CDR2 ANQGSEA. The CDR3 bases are TGCAGCGTCCGACTGGACACTGAAGCTTTCTTT. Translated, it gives CSVRLDTEAFF.

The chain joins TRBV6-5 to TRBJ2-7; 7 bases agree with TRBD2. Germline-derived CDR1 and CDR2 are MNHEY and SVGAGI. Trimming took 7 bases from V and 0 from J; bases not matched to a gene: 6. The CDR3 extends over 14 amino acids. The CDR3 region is CASKRDGTSYEQYF. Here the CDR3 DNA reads TGTGCCAGCAAGCGGGACGGGACCTCCTACGAGCAGTACTTC.

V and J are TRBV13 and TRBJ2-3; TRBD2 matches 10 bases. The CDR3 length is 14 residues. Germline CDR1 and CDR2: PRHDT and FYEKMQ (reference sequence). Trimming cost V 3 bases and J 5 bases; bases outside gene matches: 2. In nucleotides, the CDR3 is TGTGCCAGCAGCTTGCTAGCGGGGGAAGATACGCAGTATTTT. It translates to CASSLLAGEDTQYF. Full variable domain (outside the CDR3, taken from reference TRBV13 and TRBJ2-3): AAGVIQSPRHLIKEKRETATLKCYPIPRHDTVYWYQQGPGQDPQFLISFYEKMQSDKGSIPDRFSAQQFSDYHSELNMSSLELGDSALYFCASSLLAGEDTQYFGPGTRLTVL.

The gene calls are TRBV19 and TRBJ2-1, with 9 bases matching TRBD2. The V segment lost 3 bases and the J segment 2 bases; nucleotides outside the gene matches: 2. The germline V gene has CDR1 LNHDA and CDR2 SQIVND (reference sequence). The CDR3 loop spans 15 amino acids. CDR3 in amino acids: CASSMGGGAYNEQFF. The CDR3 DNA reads TGTGCCAGTAGTATGGGCGGGGGGGCCTACAATGAGCAGTTCTTC.

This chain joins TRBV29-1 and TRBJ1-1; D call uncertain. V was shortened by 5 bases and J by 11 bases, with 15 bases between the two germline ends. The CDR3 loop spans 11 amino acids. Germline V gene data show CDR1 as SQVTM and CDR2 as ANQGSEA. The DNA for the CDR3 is TGCAGCGTTTCCGCTTTAGGTGGGGCTTTCTTT. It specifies CSVSALGGAFF. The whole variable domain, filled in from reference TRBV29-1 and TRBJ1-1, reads SAVISQKPSRDICQRGTSLTIQCQVDSQVTMMFWYRQQPGQSLTLIATANQGSEATYESGFVIDKFPISRPNLTFSTLTVSNMSPEDSSIYLCSVSALGGAFFGQGTRLTVV.

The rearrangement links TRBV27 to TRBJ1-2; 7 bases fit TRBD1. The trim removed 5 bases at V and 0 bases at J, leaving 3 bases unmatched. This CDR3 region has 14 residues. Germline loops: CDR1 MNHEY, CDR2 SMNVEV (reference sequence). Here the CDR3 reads CASSQQGPNYGYTF. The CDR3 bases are TGTGCCAGCAGTCAACAGGGGCCTAACTATGGCTACACCTTC.

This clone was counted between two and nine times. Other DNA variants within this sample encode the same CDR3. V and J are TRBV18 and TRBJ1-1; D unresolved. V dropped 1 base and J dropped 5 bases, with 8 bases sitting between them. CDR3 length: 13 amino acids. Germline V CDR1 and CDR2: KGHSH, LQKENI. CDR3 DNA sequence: TGTGCCAGCTCACCACAGGGAGGTACTGAAGCTTTCTTT. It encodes CASSPQGGTEAFF. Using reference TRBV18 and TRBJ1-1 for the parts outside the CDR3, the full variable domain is NAGVMQNPRHLVRRRGQEARLRCSPMKGHSHVYWYRQLPEEGLKFMVYLQKENIIDESGMPKERFSAEFPKEGPSILRIQQVVRGDSAAYFCASSPQGGTEAFFGQGTRLTVV.

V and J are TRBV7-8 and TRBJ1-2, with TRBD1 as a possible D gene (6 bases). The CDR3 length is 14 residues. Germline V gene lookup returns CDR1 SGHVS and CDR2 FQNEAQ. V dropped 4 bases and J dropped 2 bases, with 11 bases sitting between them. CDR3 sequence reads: CASSYRDTNYGYTF. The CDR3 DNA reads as TGTGCCAGCAGCTACCGGGACACCAACTATGGCTACACCTTC. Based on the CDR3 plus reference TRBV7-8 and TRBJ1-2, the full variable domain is GAGVSQSPRYKVAKRGQDVALRCDPISGHVSLFWYQQALGQGPEFLTYFQNEAQLDKSGLPSDRFFAERPEGSVSTLKIQRTQQEDSAVYLCASSYRDTNYGYTFGSGTRLTVV.

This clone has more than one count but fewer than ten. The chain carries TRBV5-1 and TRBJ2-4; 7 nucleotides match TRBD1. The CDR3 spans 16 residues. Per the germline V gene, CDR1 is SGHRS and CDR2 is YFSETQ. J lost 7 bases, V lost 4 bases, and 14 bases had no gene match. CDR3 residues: CASSPNMGQRTNIQYF. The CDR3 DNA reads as TGCGCCAGCAGCCCCAATATGGGACAGAGGACGAACATTCAGTACTTC.

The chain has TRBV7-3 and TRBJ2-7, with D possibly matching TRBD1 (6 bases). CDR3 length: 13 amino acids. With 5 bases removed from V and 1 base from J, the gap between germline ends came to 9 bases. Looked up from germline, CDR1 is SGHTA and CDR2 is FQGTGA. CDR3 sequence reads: CASSIQGSYEQYF. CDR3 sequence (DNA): TGTGCCAGCAGCATACAGGGATCCTACGAGCAGTACTTC.

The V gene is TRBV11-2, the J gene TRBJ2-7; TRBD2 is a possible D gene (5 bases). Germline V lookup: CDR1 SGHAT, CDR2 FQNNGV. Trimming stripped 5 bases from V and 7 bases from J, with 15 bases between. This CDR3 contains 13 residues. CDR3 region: CASSRGQLREQYF. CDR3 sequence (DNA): TGTGCCAGCAGCCGAGGGCAGCTGAGGGAGCAGTACTTC.